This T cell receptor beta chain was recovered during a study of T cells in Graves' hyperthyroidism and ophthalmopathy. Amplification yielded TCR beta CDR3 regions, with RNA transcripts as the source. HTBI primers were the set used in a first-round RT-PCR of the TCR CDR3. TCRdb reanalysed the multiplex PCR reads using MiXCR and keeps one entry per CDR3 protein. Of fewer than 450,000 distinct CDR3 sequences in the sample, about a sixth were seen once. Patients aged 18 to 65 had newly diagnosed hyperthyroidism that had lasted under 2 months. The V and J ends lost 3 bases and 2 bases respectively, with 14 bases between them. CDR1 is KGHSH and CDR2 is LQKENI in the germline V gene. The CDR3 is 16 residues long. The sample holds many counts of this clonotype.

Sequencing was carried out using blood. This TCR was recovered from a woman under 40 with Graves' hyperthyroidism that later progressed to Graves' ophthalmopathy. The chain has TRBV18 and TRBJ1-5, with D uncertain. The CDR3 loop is CASSPSRWEGNQPQHF. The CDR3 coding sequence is TGTGCCAGCTCACCCTCCCGTTGGGAGGGCAATCAGCCCCAGCATTTT.